This T cell receptor (beta chain) derives from a study of early T cells in non-severe SARS-CoV-2 infection. Study-wide context: The study sequenced bulk RNA from unsorted whole blood, with chains unpaired.

Individually, cDNA molecules had unique molecular identifiers attached to them. TCRdb called the 5' RACE reads again in MiXCR, with one record for every CDR3 protein. The sample has around 82,000 distinct CDR3 sequences; over 9% are singletons. Germline V lookup: CDR1 SGHAT, CDR2 FQNNGV. The V end lost 5 bases, the J end lost 2 bases, and 13 bases lay between the germline ends. The CDR3 extends over 14 amino acids. This clonotype turned up a few times. The TCR was taken from an adult who was a healthcare worker with PCR-confirmed SARS-CoV-2 infection or an uninfected control (not recorded which). This chain uses TRBV11-2 with TRBJ2-7; D uncertain. What was sequenced was whole blood. The CDR3 loop is CASSPPNPPYEQYF. CDR3 coding DNA: TGTGCCAGCAGCCCCCCGAATCCACCCTACGAGCAGTACTTC.